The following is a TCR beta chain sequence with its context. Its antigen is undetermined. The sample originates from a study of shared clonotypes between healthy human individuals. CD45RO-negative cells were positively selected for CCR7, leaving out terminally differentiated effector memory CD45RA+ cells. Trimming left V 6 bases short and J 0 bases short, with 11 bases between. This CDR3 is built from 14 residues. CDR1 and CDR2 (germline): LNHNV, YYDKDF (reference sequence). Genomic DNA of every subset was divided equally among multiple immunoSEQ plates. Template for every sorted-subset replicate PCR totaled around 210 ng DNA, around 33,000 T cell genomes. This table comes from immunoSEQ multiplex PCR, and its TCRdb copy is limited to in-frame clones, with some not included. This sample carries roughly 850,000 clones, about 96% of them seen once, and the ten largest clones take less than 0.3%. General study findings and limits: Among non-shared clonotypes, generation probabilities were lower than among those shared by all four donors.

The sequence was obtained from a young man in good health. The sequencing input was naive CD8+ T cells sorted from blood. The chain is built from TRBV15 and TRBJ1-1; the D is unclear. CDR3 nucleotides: TGTGCCACCAGTAGGTACAGTATGAACACTGAAGCTTTCTTT. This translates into CATSRYSMNTEAFF.